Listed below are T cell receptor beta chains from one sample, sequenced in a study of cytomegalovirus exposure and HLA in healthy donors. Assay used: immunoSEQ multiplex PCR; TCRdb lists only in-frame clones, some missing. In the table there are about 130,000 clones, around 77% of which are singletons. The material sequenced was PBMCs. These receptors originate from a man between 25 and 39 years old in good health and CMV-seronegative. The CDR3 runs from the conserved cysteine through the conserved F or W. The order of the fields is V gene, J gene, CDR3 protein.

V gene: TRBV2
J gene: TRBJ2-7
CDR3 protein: CASGGQSYEQYF

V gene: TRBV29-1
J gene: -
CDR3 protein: CSVLGQGIDEQYF

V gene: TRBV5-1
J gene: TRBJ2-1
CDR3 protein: CASSSGTGYNEQFF

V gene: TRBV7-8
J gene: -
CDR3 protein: CASSLGFGGMGYEQYF

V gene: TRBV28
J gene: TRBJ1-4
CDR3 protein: CASSPGQQLEKLFF

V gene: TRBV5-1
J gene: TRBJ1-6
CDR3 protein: CASSLELENSPLHF

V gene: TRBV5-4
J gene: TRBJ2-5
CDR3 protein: CAWKGVETQYF

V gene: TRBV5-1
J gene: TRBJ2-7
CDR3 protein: CASSLVSGGAYEQYF

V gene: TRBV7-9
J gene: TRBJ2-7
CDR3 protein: CASSLATYEQYF

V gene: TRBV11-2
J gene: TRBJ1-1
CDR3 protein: CASRGGKSYTEAFF

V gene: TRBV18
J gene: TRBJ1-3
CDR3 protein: CASSRTTGAVSGNTIYF

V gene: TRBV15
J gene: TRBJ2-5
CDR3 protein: CATSRDPGLAGEQYF

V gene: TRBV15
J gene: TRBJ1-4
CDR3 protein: CATSTQGNEKLFF

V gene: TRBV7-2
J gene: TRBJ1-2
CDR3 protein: CASSLGGGGYTF

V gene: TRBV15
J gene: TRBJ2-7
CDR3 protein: CATSKGSGSYEQYF

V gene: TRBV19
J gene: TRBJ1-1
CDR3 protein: CASSIGQLNTEAFF

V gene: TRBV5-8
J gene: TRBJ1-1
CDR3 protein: CASRTGITEAFF

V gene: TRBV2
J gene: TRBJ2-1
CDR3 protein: CASSEGLAGVGWQFF

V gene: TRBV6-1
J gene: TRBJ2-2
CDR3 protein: CASSEAGHRTGELFF

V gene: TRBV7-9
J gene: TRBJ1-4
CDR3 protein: CASSGTGVEKLFF